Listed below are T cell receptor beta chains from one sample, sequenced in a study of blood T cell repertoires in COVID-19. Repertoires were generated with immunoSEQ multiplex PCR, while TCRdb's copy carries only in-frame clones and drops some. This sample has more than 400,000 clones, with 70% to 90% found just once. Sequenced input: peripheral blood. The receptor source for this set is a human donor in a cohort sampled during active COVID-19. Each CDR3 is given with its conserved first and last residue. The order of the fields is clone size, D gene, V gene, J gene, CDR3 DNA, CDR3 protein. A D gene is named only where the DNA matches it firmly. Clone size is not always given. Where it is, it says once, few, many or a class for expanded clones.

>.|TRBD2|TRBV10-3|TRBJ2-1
TGTGCCATCAGTGACCCATATTTTTTGACTAGCGGGAGAAGAAATGAGCAGTTCTTC
CAISDPYFLTSGRRNEQFF
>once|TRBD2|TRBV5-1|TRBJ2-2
TGCGCCAGCAGCTTGGGGACTAGCGGGAGGTTTACCGGGGAGCTGTTTTTT
CASSLGTSGRFTGELFF
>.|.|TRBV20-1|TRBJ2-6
TGCAGTGCTAGTTCGTGGGAGGTCGGCAGGACCCTATCTGGGGCCAACGTCCTGACTTTC
CSASSWEVGRTLSGANVLTF
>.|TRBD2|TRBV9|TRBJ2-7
TGTGCCAGCAGCCGTATGGGGGGGTTCGCCTACGAGCAGTACTTC
CASSRMGGFAYEQYF
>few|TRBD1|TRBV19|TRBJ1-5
TGTGCCAGTACAGCGACAGGGGGATACAATCAGCCCCAGCATTTT
CASTATGGYNQPQHF
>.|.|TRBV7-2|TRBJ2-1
TGTGCCAGCAGCGCACAGGAGTACAATGAGCAGTTCTTC
CASSAQEYNEQFF
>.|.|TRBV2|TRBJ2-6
TGTGCCAGCAGTGAAGCGGGGGGATCTGGGGCCAACGTCCTGACTTTC
CASSEAGGSGANVLTF
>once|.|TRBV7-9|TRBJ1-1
TGTGCCAGCCGGTCGACAGGATCAAGCACTGAAGCTTTCTTT
CASRSTGSSTEAFF
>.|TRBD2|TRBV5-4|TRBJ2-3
TGTGCCAGCAGCTTGGGACTAGCGGGAGTGGCGCAGTATTTT
CASSLGLAGVAQYF
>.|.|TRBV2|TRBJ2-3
TGTGCCAGCAACGGAGGGACCGCCACAGATACGCAGTATTTT
CASNGGTATDTQYF
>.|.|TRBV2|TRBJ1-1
TGTGCCATCATAACCGGGGGGAACGGTGAAGCTTTCTTT
CAIITGGNGEAFF
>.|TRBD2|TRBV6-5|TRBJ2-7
TGTGCCAGCAAAGAGCGGGGGTGGGAGGGGCAGTACTTC
CASKERGWEGQYF
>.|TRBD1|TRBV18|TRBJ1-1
TGTGCCAGCTCACGATTCGCACCCGGGACAGACAGACTTCTGGGCACTGAAGCTTTCTTT
CASSRFAPGTDRLLGTEAFF
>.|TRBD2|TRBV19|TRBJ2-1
TGTGCCAGTAGCTCCTTGGCCGGGACTAGCTTCAATGAGCAGTTCTTC
CASSSLAGTSFNEQFF
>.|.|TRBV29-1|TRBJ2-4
TGCACCGCAATCGGCCGGGAAAACATTCAGTACTTC
CTAIGRENIQYF
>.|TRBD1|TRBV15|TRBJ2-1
TGTGCCACCAGCGTAAGACAGGGGTTTGAGCAGTTCTTC
CATSVRQGFEQFF
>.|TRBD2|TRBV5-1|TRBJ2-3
TGCGCCAGCAGCTGGACTAGCGCCCCGGGCACAGATACGCAGTATTTT
CASSWTSAPGTDTQYF
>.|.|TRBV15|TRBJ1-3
TGTGCCACCAGCAGAGATCCCGGGAACTCTGGAAACACCATATATTTT
CATSRDPGNSGNTIYF
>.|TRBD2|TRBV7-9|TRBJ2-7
TGTGCCAGCAGCCGACCCCCCATAGCGGGAGAGTCCTACGAGCAGTACTTC
CASSRPPIAGESYEQYF
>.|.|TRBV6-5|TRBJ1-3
TGTGCCAGCCGGACAGACGACTCAACCGGAAACACCATATATTTT
CASRTDDSTGNTIYF
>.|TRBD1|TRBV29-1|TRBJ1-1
TGCAGCGTTGGGACAGGGGGCATGGAGGGCACTGAAGCTTTCTTT
CSVGTGGMEGTEAFF
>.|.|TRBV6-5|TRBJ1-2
TGTGCCAGCATCTCGGGCCCGGGACAAGGAGGCTACACCTTC
CASISGPGQGGYTF
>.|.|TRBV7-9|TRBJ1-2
TGTGCCAGCAGCCCAGGGGTCACAATGGGCTATGGCTACACCTTC
CASSPGVTMGYGYTF
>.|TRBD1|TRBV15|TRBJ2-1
TGTGCCACCTATGACAGGGGGATGGGCAATGAGCAGTTCTTC
CATYDRGMGNEQFF
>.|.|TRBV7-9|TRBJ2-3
TGTGCCAGCAGGGAAGGGGCCCCAGACACAGATACGCAGTATTTT
CASREGAPDTDTQYF
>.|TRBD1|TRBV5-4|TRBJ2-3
TGTGCCAGCAGACCCAGGACAGGGTCAGATACGCAGTATTTT
CASRPRTGSDTQYF
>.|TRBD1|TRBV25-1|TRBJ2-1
TGTGCCAGCCGGGACAGGGTACCCTACAATGAGCAGTTCTTC
CASRDRVPYNEQFF
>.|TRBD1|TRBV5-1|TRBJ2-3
TGCGCCAGCAGCTTGGCCCTAGGACAGGCGGCCGATACGCAGTATTTT
CASSLALGQAADTQYF
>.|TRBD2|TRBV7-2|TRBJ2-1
TGTGCCAGCAGCTTAGGGACTAGCCCCCATGAGCAGTTCTTC
CASSLGTSPHEQFF
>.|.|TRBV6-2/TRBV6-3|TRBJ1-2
TGTGCCAGCAGTTACTTAATTTATGGCTACACCTTC
CASSYLIYGYTF
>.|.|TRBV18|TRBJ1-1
TGTGCCAGCTCATACAGGGAGGGGGATAACACTGAAGCTTTCTTT
CASSYREGDNTEAFF
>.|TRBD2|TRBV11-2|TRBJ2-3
TGTGCCAGCAGCGGCGGGGGTAGCGCAGATACGCAGTATTTT
CASSGGGSADTQYF